The 3 T cell receptor beta chains in this list originate from one sample, sequenced in a study of T cells in women clearing cervical HPV infection. TCRdb's copy holds only in-frame clones and misses some; the assay was immunoSEQ multiplex PCR. The sample table includes around 39,000 clones. Sample: blood buffy coat. These receptors originate from a woman aged 18 to 75 with a cervical HPV16 infection that either progressed to CIN3+ or cleared (not recorded which).

As concerns this clone: The CDR3 end lies 3 residues beyond the end of the read and is filled in from the germline J gene. The chain employs TRBV5-1 and TRBJ2-3; D not certain. V lost 3 bases to trimming and J lost 5 bases, with 7 bases between them. The CDR3 has 12 residues. From germline, CDR1 is SGHRS and CDR2 YFSETQ. Incomplete CDR3 DNA: TGCGCCAGCAGCTCCCCTAGAGATACG. This sequence encodes CASSSPRDT. The whole CDR3 is CASSSPRDTQYF.

About this clone: The read comes to an end 3 residues before the CDR3 does, leaving the germline J gene to fill in the end. V is TRBV30 and J is TRBJ2-1; TRBD2 might be the D (6 bases). CDR1 is GTSNPN, CDR2 SVGIG, per germline (reference sequence). This CDR3 is 14 amino acids long. V was trimmed by 0 bases and J by 2 bases, leaving 8 bases between them. CDR3 protein: CAWSVGGTYNEQFF. CDR3 DNA, as far as it was read: TGTGCCTGGAGTGTGGGGGGAACCTACAATGAG. Using reference TRBV30 and TRBJ2-1 for the parts outside the CDR3, the full variable domain is SQTIHQWPATLVQPVGSPLSLECTVEGTSNPNLYWYRQAAGRGLQLLFYSVGIGQISSEVPQNLSASRPQDRQFILSSKKLLLSDSGFYLCAWSVGGTYNEQFFGPGTRLTVL.

As to this clone: The read comes to an end 3 residues before the CDR3 does, leaving the germline J gene to fill in the end. The chain has TRBV7-8 and TRBJ2-5; D perhaps matches TRBD2 (5 bases). The V gene lost 5 bases and the J gene lost 5 bases, with 12 bases spanning the gap. Germline V CDR1 and CDR2: SGHVS, FQNEAQ. This CDR3 is built from 13 residues. The sequenced CDR3 bases are TGTGCCAGCAGCCCAGGACTGCGTGAGACC. Translating gives CASSPGLRET. The CDR3, in full, reads CASSPGLRETQYF.